This entry concerns a single T cell receptor beta chain. This sample is part of a study of Tregs in tolerant kidney transplant recipients. Clones were read by immunoSEQ multiplex PCR, and TCRdb kept only the in-frame ones, dropping some. The sample shows about 120,000 clones, around 91% of them seen only once. Trimming removed 4 bases at V and 0 bases at J, with 10 bases between. The CDR3 has 14 residues. The germline V gene encodes CDR1 SGHRS and CDR2 YFSETQ. The sample consisted of CD4+ T cells from blood. This receptor was taken from a human donor in good health. V is TRBV5-1 and J is TRBJ1-1; a possible D gene is TRBD1 (6 bases). CDR3: CASSSRDMNTEAFF. The CDR3 region has the DNA TGCGCCAGCAGCAGCAGGGACATGAACACTGAAGCTTTCTTT.